This T cell receptor beta chain was recorded in a study of Ad26.COV2.S vaccination and SARS-CoV-2 variants. Described treatment: roughly 18 received Ad26.COV2.S at low or high dose, single or two shots; several received placebo; per-sample allocation not given. The samples date from day 63 after the first vaccine or placebo injection. TCRdb's table, derived via immunoSEQ multiplex PCR, lists solely in-frame clones and lacks some. The sample has under 550,000 clones, approximately 88% seen once. In germline, CDR1 is SGDLS, CDR2 YYNGEE. This CDR3 has 13 residues. The V gene lost 7 bases and the J gene lost 1 base, with 8 bases spanning the gap.

The sequenced sample was peripheral blood, obtained in a trial of Ad26.COV2.S vaccine versus placebo. The chain combines TRBV9 with TRBJ1-4; D remains ambiguous. The sequence came from a person aged 18-65 years who received the Ad26.COV2.S COVID-19 vaccine or a placebo. The DNA for the CDR3 is TGTGCCAGCCGTAGCGGAACTAATGAAAAACTGTTTTTT. This codes for CASRSGTNEKLFF.